The clone carrying this TCR beta chain occurred many times. The target antigen is unknown. The read finishes 3 residues shy of the CDR3 end, and the germline J gene is used to complete it. V shed 3 bases and J shed 1 base, with 12 bases lying between them. Germline CDR1 and CDR2: SGHTA and FQGTGA. The CDR3 has 15 residues. The sample belongs to a study of T cell clonality in common variable immunodeficiency. Broader study findings: CVID subjects shared fewer TCRbeta clones than healthy controls did.

Only in-frame clones appear in the TCRdb table, and some are missing; sequencing was by immunoSEQ multiplex PCR. The sample contains some 42,000 clones, none of them singletons. The receptor was derived from a person between 18 and 75 years old in good health. The sequenced material came from peripheral blood mononuclear cells. The V call is TRBV7-3, the J call TRBJ1-1, with a weak D call TRBD1 (6 bases). CDR3 DNA, as far as it was read: TGTGCCAGCAGCTTTATGGGGACAAAGAACACTGAA. Residues: CASSFMGTKNTE. The entire CDR3 reads CASSFMGTKNTEAFF.